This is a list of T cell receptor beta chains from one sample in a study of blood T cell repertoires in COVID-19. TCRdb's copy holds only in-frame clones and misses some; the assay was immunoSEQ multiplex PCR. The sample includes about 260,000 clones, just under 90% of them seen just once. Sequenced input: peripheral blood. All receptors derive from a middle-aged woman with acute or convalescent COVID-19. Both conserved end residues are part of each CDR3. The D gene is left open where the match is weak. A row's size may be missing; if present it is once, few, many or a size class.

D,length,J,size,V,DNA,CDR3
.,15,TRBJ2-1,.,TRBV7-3,TGTGCCAGCAGCTTACTCAGCGGTTCCTACAATGAGCAGTTCTTC,CASSLLSGSYNEQFF
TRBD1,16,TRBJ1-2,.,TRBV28,TGTGCCAGCAGTTCCGGGACAGGGACTATCAACTATGGCTACACCTTC,CASSSGTGTINYGYTF
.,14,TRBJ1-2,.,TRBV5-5,TGTGCCAGCAGCTTGGGGGAGGGTTACTATGGCTACACCTTC,CASSLGEGYYGYTF
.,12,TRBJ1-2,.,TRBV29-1,TGCAGCGCGATGGACAGCCTCTATGGCTACACCTTC,CSAMDSLYGYTF
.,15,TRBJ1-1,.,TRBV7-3,TGTGCCAGCAGCTTAGGCCATGGAGTGGAAGGTGAAGCTTTCTTT,CASSLGHGVEGEAFF
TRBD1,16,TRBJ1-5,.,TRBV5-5,TGTGCCAGCAGCTTGGTACCGGGACAGGGGCAGCAGCCCCAGCATTTT,CASSLVPGQGQQPQHF
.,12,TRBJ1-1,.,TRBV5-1,TGCGCCAGCAGCTTGGGTGGACAGGAAGCTTTCTTT,CASSLGGQEAFF
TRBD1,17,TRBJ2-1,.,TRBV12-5,TGTGCTAGTGGTTTGTTACCGGGACAGGGGGTAAACAATGAGCAGTTCTTC,CASGLLPGQGVNNEQFF
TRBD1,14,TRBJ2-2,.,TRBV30,TGTGCCTGGAGACCGGGACAGGGCACCGGGGAGCTGTTTTTT,CAWRPGQGTGELFF
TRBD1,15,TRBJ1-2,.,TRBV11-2,TGTGCCAGCAGCTCTAATACAGGGGATAACTATGGCTACACCTTC,CASSSNTGDNYGYTF
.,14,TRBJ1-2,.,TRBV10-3,TGTGCCATCGATGAAAGTGCCGGGGACTATGGCTACACCTTC,CAIDESAGDYGYTF
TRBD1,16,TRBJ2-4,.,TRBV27,TGTGCCAGCAGTTTACTATCTACAGGGGGCGCAAACATTCAGTACTTC,CASSLLSTGGANIQYF
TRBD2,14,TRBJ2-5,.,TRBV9,TGTGCCAGCAGCGTCGGAGCGGGGATTGAGACCCAGTACTTC,CASSVGAGIETQYF
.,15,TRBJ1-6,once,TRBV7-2,TGTGCCAGCAGCTTAGAACAGGGTTATAATTCACCCCTCCACTTT,CASSLEQGYNSPLHF
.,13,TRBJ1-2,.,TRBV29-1,TGCTGCGTTGGGGACGGGGGGTATGGTGGCTACACCTTC,CCVGDGGYGGYTF
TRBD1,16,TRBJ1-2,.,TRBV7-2,TGTGCCAGCACCTTATCAGGGACAGGAAATACCTATGGCTACACCTTC,CASTLSGTGNTYGYTF
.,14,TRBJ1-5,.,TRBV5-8,TGTGCCAGCAGCTTGTATACAGCTCATCAGCCCCAGCATTTT,CASSLYTAHQPQHF
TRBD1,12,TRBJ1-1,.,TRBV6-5,TGTGCCAGCAGCGCGGACAGGGCTGGGGCTTTCTTT,CASSADRAGAFF
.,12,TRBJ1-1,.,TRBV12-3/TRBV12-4,TGTGCCACCGGACAGCCTTTCGAGAAAGCTTTCTTT,CATGQPFEKAFF
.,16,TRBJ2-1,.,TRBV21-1,TGTGCCAGCAGCACCTACAGTCGCCTCTCCTACAATGAGCAGTTCTTC,CASSTYSRLSYNEQFF
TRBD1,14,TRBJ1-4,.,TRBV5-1,TGCGCCAGCAGCCCCGGGACAGGGGGCGAAAAACTGTTTTTT,CASSPGTGGEKLFF
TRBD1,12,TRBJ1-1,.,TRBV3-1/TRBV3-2,TGTGCCAGCAGCCCCCGACAGGGAGACGCTTTCTTT,CASSPRQGDAFF
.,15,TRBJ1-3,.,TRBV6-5,TGTGCCAGCACCCTCGAAGAGGGTTTTGGAAACACCATATATTTT,CASTLEEGFGNTIYF
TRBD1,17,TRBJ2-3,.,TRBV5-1,TGCGCCAGCAGCCTGGCAGGGAAGGACAGGGCGGCAGATACGCAGTATTTT,CASSLAGKDRAADTQYF